The 23 T cell receptor beta chains in this list originate from one sample, sequenced in a study of CD8 T cells in ankylosing spondylitis. Study-level results: Characteristic of ankylosing spondylitis blood, it appeared, was a TCR beta motif comprising several highly homologous variants.

TCRdb ran MiXCR on the 5' RACE reads and lists one entry per CDR3 protein. Of around 770,000 distinct CDR3 sequences in the sample, under 20% were seen once. What these receptors recognize is not known. Material: blood, either unsorted or a sorted T cell fraction (not recorded which). The receptors stem from a male donor with ankylosing spondylitis.

This clonotype has a count of ten or more. The chain links TRBV20-1 to TRBJ2-7; TRBD1 aligns across 12 bases. Germline V gives CDR1 DFQATT, CDR2 SNEGSKA (reference sequence). The CDR3 length is 17 residues. J was trimmed by 1 base and V by 2 bases; bases with no gene match: 9. CDR3 amino acids: CSARTGTGGVGSYEQYF. For the CDR3, the DNA is TGCAGTGCTAGAACAGGGACAGGGGGCGTAGGGTCCTACGAGCAGTACTTC.

Only a few counts were recorded for this clonotype. The rearrangement links TRBV12-3 or TRBV12-4 to TRBJ1-1, with no clear D. The CDR3 covers 14 residues. V was shortened by 1 base and J by 2 bases, with 8 bases between the two germline ends. DNA for the CDR3: TGTGCCAGCAGTTTAGGGTATGGTAACACTGAAGCTTTCTTT. Translated, it gives CASSLGYGNTEAFF.

This clonotype was observed a few times. V and J are TRBV7-2 and TRBJ2-7, with 12 bases that match TRBD2. Unmatched junction bases numbered 7, after V lost 3 bases and J lost 4 bases. The V gene's germline CDR1 is SGHTA and CDR2 FQGNSA. The CDR3 covers 16 residues. CDR3: CASSLGSTSGSYEQYF. The CDR3 DNA reads TGTGCCAGCAGCTTGGGGTCGACTAGCGGGAGTTACGAGCAGTACTTC.

The chain has TRBV27 and TRBJ2-3; possibly TRBD1 for D (8 bases). Trimming cost V 3 bases and J 0 bases, with 19 bases left between them. The V gene's germline CDR1 is MNHEY and CDR2 SMNVEV (reference sequence). The length of the CDR3 is 18 residues. For the CDR3, the DNA is TGTGCCAGCAGTTTTTCAGGGGGCGCGGGGGCTAGCACAGATACGCAGTATTTT. Translating it yields CASSFSGGAGASTDTQYF.

This clonotype was counted only a few times. The genes are TRBV20-1 and TRBJ2-7; D gene unclear. The CDR3 totals 12 residues. V was shortened by 2 bases and J by 0 bases, with 5 bases between the two germline ends. Germline-derived CDR1 and CDR2 are DFQATT and SNEGSKA (reference sequence). The CDR3: CSARQYSYEQYF. In DNA form, the CDR3 reads TGCAGTGCTAGACAATACTCCTACGAGCAGTACTTC.

The chain employs TRBV6-5 and TRBJ2-2, with D maybe TRBD1 (6 bases). From germline, CDR1 is MNHEY and CDR2 SVGAGI. Trimming pared 1 base from V and 6 bases from J, leaving 9 bases between. The CDR3 runs 14 residues. The CDR3 spells CASSYLTGPGELFF. DNA of the CDR3: TGTGCCAGCAGTTACTTGACAGGCCCCGGGGAGCTGTTTTTT.

This clonotype came up a few times. V is TRBV12-3 or TRBV12-4 and J is TRBJ2-3; a weak D match, TRBD1 (5 bases). V was cut by 3 bases and J by 1 base, with 17 bases left in between. The CDR3 length is 17 residues. The CDR3 region is CASSFGYRGFGTDTQYF. CDR3 bases: TGTGCCAGCAGTTTTGGGTATAGGGGCTTTGGCACAGATACGCAGTATTTT.

The rearrangement uses TRBV21-1 and TRBJ2-7. TRBV21-1 is a pseudogene locus. The CDR3 length is 16 residues. In nucleotides, the CDR3 is TGTGCCAGCAGCAAAGTAGCCGAGAGAGCTTCCTACGAGCAGTACTTC. Translation gives CASSKVAERASYEQYF.

This clonotype appeared many times. The V call is TRBV7-9, the J call TRBJ1-1; 7 bases map to TRBD1. With 7 bases clipped from V and 3 bases from J, the junction kept 8 bases outside the gene matches. This CDR3 region has 14 residues. Per germline, CDR1 SEHNR and CDR2 FQNEAQ (reference sequence). DNA for the CDR3: TGTGCCAGCACCTCTGGGACAGCTTACACTGAAGCTTTCTTT. Encoded protein: CASTSGTAYTEAFF.

This clonotype was detected only a few times. The V call is TRBV5-1, the J call TRBJ1-3, with unresolved D. Trimming cost V 4 bases and J 0 bases, with 23 bases left between them. CDR3 size: 19 residues. Per the germline V gene, CDR1 is SGHRS and CDR2 is YFSETQ. The CDR3 coding sequence is TGCGCCAGCAGCCCTACGTCGGCTCTCCTTACCTCCTCTGGAAACACCATATATTTT. Translated, it gives CASSPTSALLTSSGNTIYF.

This clonotype has more than one count but fewer than ten. V gene TRBV7-2 combines with J gene TRBJ2-7; TRBD1 matches at 8 bases. Germline CDR1 is SGHTA and CDR2 is FQGNSA. CDR3 length: 15 residues. Trimming took 4 bases from V and 2 from J; bases not matched to a gene: 7. CDR3 protein: CASSSSWTGTYEQYF. Written as DNA, the CDR3 is TGTGCCAGCAGCTCTTCTTGGACAGGGACCTACGAGCAGTACTTC.

Written as DNA, the CDR3 is TGCGCCAGCAGCCAGAGACAGGGGGCAAATGAGCAGTTCTTC. Translating it yields CASSQRQGANEQFF. V usage is TRBV4-1 and J usage is TRBJ2-1, with TRBD1 matching 10 bases. The CDR3 runs 14 residues. J lost 7 bases, V lost 3 bases, and 3 bases had no gene match. Germline-derived CDR1 and CDR2 are MGHRA and YSYEKL.

This clonotype was seen ten or more times. This rearrangement joins TRBV29-1 to TRBJ2-7; TRBD1 matches 7 bases. CDR1 is SQVTM and CDR2 is ANQGSEA in the germline V gene. V was clipped by 6 bases and J by 1 base; unmatched bases: 9. The CDR3 spans 14 residues. The CDR3 protein is CSVRIQGSSYEQYF. As DNA, the CDR3 is TGCAGCGTAAGAATACAGGGGTCATCCTACGAGCAGTACTTC.

The chain is built from TRBV10-3 and TRBJ2-5, with 11 bases matching TRBD2. Germline V gives CDR1 ENHRY, CDR2 SYGVKD. The CDR3 is 16 amino acids. Losses at the gene ends were 3 bases for V and 4 bases for J; bases not matched to a gene: 7. CDR3 residues: CAISDPLAGGVETQYF. The CDR3 coding sequence is TGTGCCATCAGTGATCCCCTAGCGGGGGGAGTAGAGACCCAGTACTTC.

The chain is built from TRBV4-1 and TRBJ2-1; 9 bases are a match to TRBD2. CDR3 length: 15 residues. Germline trimming cut 0 bases from V and 7 bases from J; bases unmatched to any gene: 4. CDR1 is MGHRA and CDR2 is YSYEKL in the germline V gene. CDR3 protein: CASSQDPGLANEQFF. DNA of the CDR3: TGCGCCAGCAGCCAAGACCCCGGACTAGCGAATGAGCAGTTCTTC.

The gene calls are TRBV6-2 or TRBV6-3 and TRBJ1-4; TRBD1 matches 8 bases. J gave up 4 bases and V 2 bases, and 6 bases lay outside the gene matches. The CDR3 totals 16 residues. CDR1 and CDR2 from the germline V gene are MNHEY and SVGEGT. The CDR3 is CASSYGRGQVNEKLFF. Here the CDR3 DNA reads TGTGCCAGCAGTTACGGCAGGGGGCAAGTTAATGAAAAACTGTTTTTT.

CDR3 loop: CASSLGTGAFF. In nucleotides, the CDR3 is TGTGCCAGCAGTTTGGGTACCGGCGCTTTCTTT. The V call is TRBV12-3 or TRBV12-4, the J call TRBJ1-1; D is unresolved. The V gene lost 3 bases and the J gene lost 11 bases, with 10 bases spanning the gap. The CDR3 has 11 residues.

The V and J genes are TRBV28 and TRBJ2-6; tentatively, D is TRBD2 (5 bases). The CDR3 spans 16 residues. The ends were cut back, 6 bases at V and 1 base at J, with 13 bases in the middle. From germline, CDR1 is MDHEN and CDR2 SYDVKM. The CDR3 reads CASRTSGNSGANVLTF. As DNA, the CDR3 is TGTGCCAGCAGAACCTCCGGGAATTCTGGGGCCAACGTCCTGACTTTC.

The gene calls are TRBV3-1 and TRBJ2-7; tentatively, D is TRBD1 (5 bases). The V end was cut by 2 bases, the J end by 3 bases, with 11 bases between. There are 14 residues in the CDR3. Germline-derived CDR1 and CDR2 are LGHDT and YNNKEL (reference sequence). The CDR3 DNA sequence: TGTGCCAGCAGCCAACAGAGTCAGGGCTACGAGCAGTACTTC. Translating gives CASSQQSQGYEQYF.

This clonotype appeared many times. The chain couples TRBV5-1 to TRBJ1-2; 7 nucleotides line up with TRBD1. Germline loops: CDR1 SGHRS, CDR2 YFSETQ. CDR3 size: 16 residues. The V gene end was trimmed by 5 bases and the J gene end by 4 bases; junction bases not matched to a gene: 14. Here the CDR3 DNA reads TGCGCCAGCAGACAGACGGACAGGACCTCCCTCTATGGCTACACCTTC. Translating it yields CASRQTDRTSLYGYTF.

This sequence joins TRBV20-1 and TRBJ2-2; no clear D gene. Germline V gives CDR1 DFQATT, CDR2 SNEGSKA (reference sequence). There are 12 residues in the CDR3. V was pared by 7 bases and J by 1 base, with 7 bases between. The CDR3 protein is CSVRENTGELFF. The CDR3, as DNA: TGCAGTGTTAGGGAGAACACCGGGGAGCTGTTTTTT.

The table lists this clonotype with a few counts. The J gene is TRBJ1-1, the V gene TRBV7-9; 9 nucleotides align to TRBD1. With 4 bases clipped from V and 1 base from J, the junction kept 4 bases outside the gene matches. This CDR3 contains 15 residues. Germline-derived CDR1 and CDR2 are SEHNR and FQNEAQ (reference sequence). The CDR3 coding sequence is TGTGCCAGCAGCTCAGGACAGGGGTGGAACACTGAAGCTTTCTTT. Its protein product is CASSSGQGWNTEAFF.

V and J are TRBV5-1 and TRBJ2-3; D uncertain. The V end was cut by 0 bases, the J end by 0 bases, with 8 bases between. Looked up from germline, CDR1 is SGHRS and CDR2 is YFSETQ. CDR3 length: 15 amino acids. The CDR3 here is CASSLDLTSTDTQYF. The CDR3, as DNA: TGCGCCAGCAGCTTGGATTTAACTAGCACAGATACGCAGTATTTT.